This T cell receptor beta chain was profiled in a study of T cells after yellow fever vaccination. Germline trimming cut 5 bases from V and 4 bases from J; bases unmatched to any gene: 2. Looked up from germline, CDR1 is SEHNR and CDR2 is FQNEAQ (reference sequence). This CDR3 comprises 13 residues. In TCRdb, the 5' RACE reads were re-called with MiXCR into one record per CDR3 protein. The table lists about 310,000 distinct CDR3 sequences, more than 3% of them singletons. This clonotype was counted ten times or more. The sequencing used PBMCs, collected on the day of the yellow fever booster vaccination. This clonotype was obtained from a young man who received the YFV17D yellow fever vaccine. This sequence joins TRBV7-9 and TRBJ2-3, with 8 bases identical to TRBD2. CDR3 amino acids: CASSPGGADTQYF. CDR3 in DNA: TGTGCCAGCAGCCCGGGGGGGGCAGATACGCAGTATTTT.